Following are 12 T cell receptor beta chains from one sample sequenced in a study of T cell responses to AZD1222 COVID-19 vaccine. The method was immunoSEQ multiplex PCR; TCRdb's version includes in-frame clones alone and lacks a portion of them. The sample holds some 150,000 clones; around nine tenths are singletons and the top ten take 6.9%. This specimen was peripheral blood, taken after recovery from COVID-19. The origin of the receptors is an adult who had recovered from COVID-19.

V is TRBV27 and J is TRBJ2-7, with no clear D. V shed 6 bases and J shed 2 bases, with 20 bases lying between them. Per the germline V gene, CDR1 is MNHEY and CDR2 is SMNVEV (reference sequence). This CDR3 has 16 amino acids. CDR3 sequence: CASRPLDWLATYEQYF. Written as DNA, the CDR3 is TGTGCCAGCAGACCTCTGGATTGGCTCGCAACCTACGAGCAGTACTTC.

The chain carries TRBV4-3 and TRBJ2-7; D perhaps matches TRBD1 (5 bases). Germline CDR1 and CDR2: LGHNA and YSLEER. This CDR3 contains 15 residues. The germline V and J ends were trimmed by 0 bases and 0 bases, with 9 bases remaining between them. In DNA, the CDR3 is TGCGCCAGCAGCCAAGATTTTACAGGCTCCTACGAGCAGTACTTC. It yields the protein CASSQDFTGSYEQYF.

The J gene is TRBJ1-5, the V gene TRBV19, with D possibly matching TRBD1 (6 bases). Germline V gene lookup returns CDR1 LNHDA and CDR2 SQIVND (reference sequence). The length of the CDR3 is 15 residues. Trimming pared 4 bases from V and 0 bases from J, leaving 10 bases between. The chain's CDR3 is CASSSFRGSNQPQHF. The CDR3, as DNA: TGTGCCAGTAGTAGCTTCAGGGGTAGCAATCAGCCCCAGCATTTT.

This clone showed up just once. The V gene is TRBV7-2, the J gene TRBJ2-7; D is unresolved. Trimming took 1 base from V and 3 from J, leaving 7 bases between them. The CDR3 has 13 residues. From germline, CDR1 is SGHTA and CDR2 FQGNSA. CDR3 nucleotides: TGTGCCAGCAGCTTAGTTCCAGGCTACGAGCAGTACTTC. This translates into CASSLVPGYEQYF.

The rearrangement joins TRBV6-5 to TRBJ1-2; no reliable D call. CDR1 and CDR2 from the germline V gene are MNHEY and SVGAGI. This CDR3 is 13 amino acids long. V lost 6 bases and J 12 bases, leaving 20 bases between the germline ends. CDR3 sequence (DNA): TGTGCCAGCAGACCGACCGACTCCGGGTGGGACACCTTC. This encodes CASRPTDSGWDTF.

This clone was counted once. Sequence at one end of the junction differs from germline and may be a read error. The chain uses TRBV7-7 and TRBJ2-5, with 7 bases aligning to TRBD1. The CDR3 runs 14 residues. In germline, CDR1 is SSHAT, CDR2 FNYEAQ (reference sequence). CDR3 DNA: TGTGCTAGCAGCAACAACAGGGGCGGAGAGACCCAGTACTTC. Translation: CASSNNRGGETQYF.

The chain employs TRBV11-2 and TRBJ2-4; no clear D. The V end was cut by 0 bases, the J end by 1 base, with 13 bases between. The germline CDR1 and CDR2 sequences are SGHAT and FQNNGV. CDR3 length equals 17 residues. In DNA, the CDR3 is TGTGCCAGCAGCTTAGATAATTTTCAGTTTGCCAAAAACATTCAGTACTTC. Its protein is CASSLDNFQFAKNIQYF.

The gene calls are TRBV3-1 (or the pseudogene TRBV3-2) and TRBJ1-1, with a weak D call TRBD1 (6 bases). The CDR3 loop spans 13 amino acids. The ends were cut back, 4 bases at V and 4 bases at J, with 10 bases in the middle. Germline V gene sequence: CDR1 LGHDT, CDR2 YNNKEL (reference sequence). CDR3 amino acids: CASSPQGRTEAFF. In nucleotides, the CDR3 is TGTGCCAGCAGCCCCCAGGGGCGCACTGAAGCTTTCTTT.

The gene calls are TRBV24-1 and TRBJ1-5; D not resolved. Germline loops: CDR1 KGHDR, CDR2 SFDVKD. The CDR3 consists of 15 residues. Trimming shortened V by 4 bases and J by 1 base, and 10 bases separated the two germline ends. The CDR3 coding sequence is TGTGCCACCAGTGACACCCGGTTGAGCAATCAGCCCCAGCATTTT. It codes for CATSDTRLSNQPQHF.

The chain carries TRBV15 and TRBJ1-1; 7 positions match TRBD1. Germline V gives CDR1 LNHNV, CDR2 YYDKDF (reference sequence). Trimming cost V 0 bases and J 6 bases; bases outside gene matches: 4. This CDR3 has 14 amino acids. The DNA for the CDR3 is TGTGCCACCAGCAGAGATCAGGGGGAGCCTGAAGCTTTCTTT. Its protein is CATSRDQGEPEAFF.

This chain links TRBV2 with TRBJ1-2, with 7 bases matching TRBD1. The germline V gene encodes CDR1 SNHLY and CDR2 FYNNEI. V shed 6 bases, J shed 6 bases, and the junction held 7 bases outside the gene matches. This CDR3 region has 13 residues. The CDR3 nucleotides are TGTGCCAGCAGAGCTGACAGGGAGGATGGCTACACCTTC. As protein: CASRADREDGYTF.

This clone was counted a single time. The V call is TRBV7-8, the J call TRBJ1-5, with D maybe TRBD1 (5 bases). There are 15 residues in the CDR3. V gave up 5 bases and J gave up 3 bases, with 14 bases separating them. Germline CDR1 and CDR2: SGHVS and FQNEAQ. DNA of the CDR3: TGTGCCAGCAGCCGGGGGTCGTGGAACAATCAGCCCCAGCATTTT. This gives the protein CASSRGSWNNQPQHF.